The rows below give T cell receptor beta chains drawn from one sample of a study of radiation and T cells in renal cell carcinoma. The repertoire was sequenced with immunoSEQ multiplex PCR; TCRdb's copy has only in-frame clones and lacks some. The table records around 30,000 clones, approximately 81% of them present only once. The sample consisted of blood, taken from a patient whose treatment included radiotherapy and nephrectomy. The receptors stem from a man in his 60s with renal cell carcinoma. CDR3s include the opening cysteine and the closing phenylalanine or tryptophan. A D gene is named only where the DNA matches it firmly. Clone size is stated in some rows and not others, as once, few, many or a class when expanded.

TRBJ1-2,few,TRBV7-9,.,CASSLEVNYGYTF,TGTGCCAGCAGCTTAGAGGTGAACTATGGCTACACCTTC
TRBJ1-2,once,TRBV7-8,TRBD1,CASSPRDRGNGYTF,TGTGCCAGCAGCCCCCGGGACAGGGGTAATGGCTACACCTTC
TRBJ1-5,.,TRBV27,TRBD1,CASKPGTASNQPQHF,TGTGCCAGCAAGCCAGGGACAGCTAGCAATCAGCCCCAGCATTTT
TRBJ1-6,.,TRBV18,TRBD1,CASSLSTGINSPLHF,TGTGCCAGCTCACTCTCGACAGGGATAAATTCACCCCTCCACTTT
TRBJ2-1,.,TRBV5-6,.,CASSPAGHKRDEQFF,TGTGCCAGCAGCCCAGCGGGACACAAACGGGATGAGCAGTTCTTC
TRBJ2-7,.,TRBV5-5,.,CASSGTGAPYEQYF,TGTGCCAGCAGCGGCACGGGAGCTCCCTACGAGCAGTACTTC
TRBJ1-5,.,TRBV9,TRBD1,CASSQGQGSGQPQHF,TGTGCCAGCAGCCAAGGACAGGGGTCGGGTCAGCCCCAGCATTTT
TRBJ2-3,.,TRBV9,.,CASSPRDDTDTQYF,TGTGCCAGCAGCCCCCGGGACGACACAGATACGCAGTATTTT
TRBJ1-3,.,TRBV7-8,TRBD1,CASSLGTGLSGNTIYF,TGTGCCAGCAGCTTAGGGACAGGTCTCTCTGGAAACACCATATATTTT
TRBJ2-7,.,TRBV9,TRBD2,CASSVELGTNEQYF,TGTGCCAGCAGCGTAGAGCTCGGGACTAACGAGCAGTACTTC
TRBJ1-1,.,TRBV6-1,.,CASTPGTEAFF,TGTGCCAGCACCCCAGGGACTGAAGCTTTCTTT
TRBJ2-7,once,TRBV7-6,TRBD1,CASLPYRGSYEQYF,TGTGCCAGCCTACCATACAGGGGATCCTACGAGCAGTACTTC
TRBJ1-5,.,TRBV10-3,.,CASSYDGNQPQHF,TGTGCCAGCAGTTACGACGGGAATCAGCCCCAGCATTTT
TRBJ2-2,.,TRBV29-1,.,CSIRDSTNTGELFF,TGCAGCATTAGGGACTCGACGAACACCGGGGAGCTGTTTTTT
TRBJ2-7,.,TRBV18,TRBD2,CASSRTSGRPPLREQYF,TGTGCCAGCTCCCGGACTAGCGGGAGGCCTCCTCTACGAGAGCAGTACTTC
TRBJ2-7,.,TRBV4-3,.,CASSQDRIITNFYEQYF,TGCGCCAGCAGCCAAGACCGCATAATCACCAACTTCTACGAGCAGTACTTC
TRBJ2-7,.,TRBV6-5,.,CASSYREGFYFAQYF,TGTGCCAGCAGTTACCGTGAAGGGTTCTACTTCGCGCAGTACTTC
TRBJ2-6,.,TRBV7-2,TRBD1,CASSPSGGSGANVLTF,TGTGCCAGCAGCCCCTCAGGGGGCTCTGGGGCCAACGTCCTGACTTTC
TRBJ1-2,once,TRBV5-6,.,CASSLGTRSYGYTF,TGTGCCAGCAGCTTGGGAACCCGGTCCTATGGCTACACCTTC
TRBJ2-3,.,TRBV11-3,TRBD2,CASSSTGTTTDTQYF,TGTGCCAGCAGCTCCACCGGGACTACCACAGATACGCAGTATTTT
TRBJ2-1,.,TRBV4-3,.,CASSHRDALADNEQFF,TGCGCCAGCAGCCACAGGGACGCGTTGGCCGACAATGAGCAGTTCTTC
TRBJ2-1,.,TRBV27,.,CASGSFRSGSYNEQFF,TGTGCCAGCGGAAGTTTCAGAAGTGGGTCCTACAATGAGCAGTTCTTC
TRBJ1-5,.,TRBV16,TRBD1,CASRGQGNQPQHF,TGTGCCAGCAGAGGACAGGGTAATCAGCCCCAGCATTTT
TRBJ2-7,.,TRBV19,TRBD2,CASSILAGEGTYEQYF,TGTGCCAGTAGTATTCTAGCGGGAGAGGGAACCTACGAGCAGTACTTC
TRBJ2-1,.,TRBV5-4,TRBD1,CASSTRTGNNEQFF,TGTGCCAGCAGCACCAGGACAGGGAACAATGAGCAGTTCTTC
TRBJ2-3,.,TRBV29-1,TRBD2,CSVEREVVDTQYF,TGCAGCGTTGAGCGGGAGGTGGTAGATACGCAGTATTTT